These 32 T cell receptor beta chains came from one sample sequenced in a study of blood T cell repertoires in COVID-19. Measured with immunoSEQ multiplex PCR; TCRdb has only the in-frame clones, and not every one. The profile covers 250,000 to 350,000 clones, with approximately 90% appearing a single time and around 13% taken by the ten largest. Material: peripheral blood. These receptors originate from an older woman with acute or convalescent COVID-19.

The chain links TRBV21-1 to TRBJ1-2; the DNA was not compared with TRBD1, the D call given in the table. TRBV21-1 is described as a pseudogene. The CDR3 covers 13 residues. The CDR3 bases are TGTGCCACCTCGTTCAGGGCTTTGGATGGCTACACCTTC. This encodes CATSFRALDGYTF.

The chain combines TRBV11-2 with TRBJ2-4; D is perhaps TRBD2 (5 bases). The CDR3 extends over 13 amino acids. V was trimmed by 5 bases and J by 6 bases, leaving 11 bases between them. Germline CDR1 is SGHAT and CDR2 is FQNNGV. CDR3 sequence (DNA): TGTGCCAGCAGCCCCGGGGTGTCAAACATTCAGTACTTC. Amino acid sequence: CASSPGVSNIQYF.

The rearrangement joins TRBV5-6 to TRBJ2-3, with TRBD2 matching over 8 bases. There are 18 residues in the CDR3. Germline V CDR1 and CDR2: SGHDT, YYEEEE. The V segment lost 0 bases and the J segment 2 bases; nucleotides outside the gene matches: 11. The CDR3 protein is CASSLGSGSGAFTDTQYF. The DNA for the CDR3 is TGTGCCAGCAGCTTGGGTTCGGGTAGCGGGGCCTTCACAGATACGCAGTATTTT.

The chain combines TRBV11-2 with TRBJ2-5, with 7 bases identical to TRBD1. CDR1 and CDR2 (germline): SGHAT, FQNNGV. J gave up 3 bases and V 8 bases, and 3 bases lay outside the gene matches. The CDR3 covers 12 residues. The CDR3 loop is CASADREETQYF. The DNA for the CDR3 is TGTGCCAGCGCTGACAGGGAAGAGACCCAGTACTTC.

The chain joins TRBV29-1 to TRBJ2-5, with 7 nucleotides matching TRBD2. This CDR3 is 15 amino acids long. Losses at the gene ends were 7 bases for V and 1 base for J; bases not matched to a gene: 12. From germline, CDR1 is SQVTM and CDR2 ANQGSEA. CDR3 DNA sequence: TGCAGCGGTGGGGCCGGGGGGACTGCCCAAGAGACCCAGTACTTC. This gives the protein CSGGAGGTAQETQYF.

The chain uses TRBV6-4 and TRBJ2-3; D might be TRBD2 (5 bases). CDR3 length equals 14 residues. From germline, CDR1 is MRHNA and CDR2 SNTAGT. V was shortened by 6 bases and J by 0 bases, with 10 bases between the two germline ends. The CDR3, as DNA: TGTGCCAGCAGCGAGCGGACCAGCACAGATACGCAGTATTTT. It translates to CASSERTSTDTQYF.

The chain carries TRBV27 and TRBJ2-1; D perhaps matches TRBD2 (5 bases). Germline CDR1 reads MNHEY; CDR2 reads SMNVEV (reference sequence). The CDR3 totals 16 residues. The ends were cut back, 3 bases at V and 5 bases at J, with 17 bases in the middle. For the CDR3, the DNA is TGTGCCAGCAGTTTCACCCAACGAGGGCCCCACAATGAGCAGTTCTTC. Residues: CASSFTQRGPHNEQFF.

The J gene is TRBJ2-4, the V gene TRBV6-6; 10 positions agree with TRBD2. Trimming removed 6 bases from V and 7 bases from J; junction bases left unmatched: 12. Germline V CDR1 and CDR2: MNHNY, SVGAGI (reference sequence). The CDR3 length is 16 residues. This CDR3 is CASSRTSGSRGNIQYF. The CDR3 DNA reads as TGTGCCAGCAGCCGGACTAGCGGCTCGAGAGGTAACATTCAGTACTTC.

This sequence joins TRBV5-8 and TRBJ1-5; D gene ambiguous. CDR3 length: 13 residues. Germline loops: CDR1 SGHTS, CDR2 YDEGEE. Trimming cost V 1 base and J 7 bases, with 9 bases left between them. This CDR3 reads CASSLIHGQPQHF. The CDR3 DNA is TGTGCCAGCAGCTTGATACACGGGCAGCCCCAGCATTTT.

V and J are TRBV3-1 (or the pseudogene TRBV3-2) and TRBJ1-6, with 8 bases that match TRBD1. Per the germline V gene, CDR1 is LGHDT and CDR2 is YNNKEL (reference sequence). This CDR3 contains 15 residues. V was pared by 4 bases and J by 9 bases, with 8 bases of the junction left unmatched. The CDR3, as DNA: TGTGCCAGCAGCCGCCCGACAGGGGCGGGTTCACCCCTCCACTTT. Translating it yields CASSRPTGAGSPLHF.

In nucleotides, the CDR3 is TGTGCCAGCAGCTTATCGGGGAGGGGCAGGGTTAACTATGGCTACACCTTC. Its protein product is CASSLSGRGRVNYGYTF. The V gene is TRBV11-2, the J gene TRBJ1-2, with a tentative D call TRBD1 (5 bases). CDR1 SGHAT and CDR2 FQNNGV come from the germline V gene. There are 17 residues in the CDR3. V was shortened by 2 bases and J by 1 base, with 17 bases between the two germline ends.

The V call is TRBV7-9, the J call TRBJ2-5; weak D call: TRBD1 (6 bases). Trimming stripped 4 bases from V and 5 bases from J, with 14 bases between. From germline, CDR1 is SEHNR and CDR2 FQNEAQ (reference sequence). The CDR3 covers 14 residues. CDR3 bases: TGTGCCAGCAGCTCTACCCTCAGGGGTGAGACCCAGTACTTC. Translation gives CASSSTLRGETQYF.

The chain recombines TRBV12-3 or TRBV12-4 with TRBJ1-1; D is possibly TRBD1 (6 bases). Trimming took off 6 bases at V and 5 bases at J, with 7 bases between the two ends. The CDR3 length is 11 residues. This chain's CDR3 is CASRRGTEAFF. CDR3 DNA sequence: TGTGCCAGCAGAAGGGGGACTGAAGCTTTCTTT.

The rearrangement joins TRBV28 to TRBJ1-2; D is uncertain. Germline CDR1 and CDR2: MDHEN and SYDVKM. V was trimmed by 8 bases and J by 6 bases, leaving 16 bases between them. This CDR3 is built from 13 residues. The DNA of the CDR3 is TGTGCCAGCTGGGCCGCAGACGGCAATGGCTACACCTTC. It encodes CASWAADGNGYTF.

J is TRBJ1-4 and V is TRBV4-1; no definite D call. The V end lost 4 bases, the J end lost 3 bases, and 3 bases lay between the germline ends. CDR1 MGHRA and CDR2 YSYEKL come from the germline V gene. The CDR3 sequence is 12 residues long. CDR3: CASSPSNEKLFF. The CDR3 nucleotides are TGCGCCAGCAGCCCCTCTAATGAAAAACTGTTTTTT.

The J gene is TRBJ2-1, the V gene TRBV5-1, with 13 bases that match TRBD2. V shed 4 bases and J 10 bases; nucleotides not matched to a gene: 8. Germline loops: CDR1 SGHRS, CDR2 YFSETQ. This CDR3 region has 15 residues. The CDR3 region is CASSPGTSGIYEQFF. CDR3 bases: TGCGCCAGCAGCCCCGGGACTAGCGGGATTTACGAGCAGTTCTTC.

This chain links TRBV7-2 with TRBJ2-1, with D perhaps matching TRBD2 (6 bases). Germline CDR1 is SGHTA and CDR2 is FQGNSA. V was cut by 4 bases and J by 5 bases, with 12 bases left in between. There are 14 residues in the CDR3. The CDR3 DNA is TGTGCCAGCAGCTCCGTCTGGGGGGACAATGAGCAGTTCTTC. Amino acids: CASSSVWGDNEQFF.

This chain uses TRBV28 with TRBJ2-6, with 12 bases that match TRBD1. The CDR3 has 17 amino acids. With V trimmed by 3 bases and J by 3 bases, 3 bases remained unmatched. Germline CDR1 reads MDHEN; CDR2 reads SYDVKM. The CDR3 nucleotides are TGTGCCAGCAGTTTGGGACAGGGGGCTGGTGGGGCCAACGTCCTGACTTTC. Translation gives CASSLGQGAGGANVLTF.

The chain recombines TRBV19 with TRBJ1-3; TRBD1 agrees at 8 bases. Germline trimming cut 4 bases from V and 4 bases from J; bases unmatched to any gene: 6. Germline V gene sequence: CDR1 LNHDA, CDR2 SQIVND (reference sequence). CDR3 length equals 15 residues. CDR3 region: CASSTWTGKGNTIYF. The CDR3 bases are TGTGCCAGTAGTACATGGACAGGGAAGGGAAACACCATATATTTT.

The rearrangement links TRBV29-1 to TRBJ1-1, with D unresolved. The CDR3 has 14 amino acids. Germline CDR1 is SQVTM and CDR2 is ANQGSEA. V shed 4 bases and J shed 1 base, with 13 bases lying between them. The CDR3 loop is CSVVSIGWNTEAFF. CDR3 DNA: TGCAGCGTTGTTTCCATCGGTTGGAACACTGAAGCTTTCTTT.

The gene calls are TRBV28 and TRBJ2-7, with 7 positions matching TRBD2. V shed 6 bases and J 7 bases; nucleotides not matched to a gene: 0. This CDR3 is built from 10 residues. Germline V gene lookup returns CDR1 MDHEN and CDR2 SYDVKM. The CDR3 DNA reads TGTGCCAGCAGCGGGAGGGAGCAGTACTTC. Its protein is CASSGREQYF.

The V gene is TRBV7-6, the J gene TRBJ1-5; D unclear. CDR1 is SGHVS, CDR2 FNYEAQ, per germline. V lost 1 base and J 4 bases, leaving 11 bases between the germline ends. The CDR3 sequence is 15 residues long. CDR3 coding DNA: TGTGCCAGCAGCTTAGGGTGGGCTGCTAATCAGCCCCAGCATTTT. Translation: CASSLGWAANQPQHF.

The chain is built from TRBV9 and TRBJ2-3; 14 bases map to TRBD2. The CDR3 is 18 residues long. Germline V lookup: CDR1 SGDLS, CDR2 YYNGEE. V gave up 2 bases and J gave up 0 bases; unmatched junction bases: 5. The CDR3 loop reads CASSVGTSGGASTDTQYF. CDR3 sequence (DNA): TGTGCCAGCAGCGTCGGGACTAGCGGGGGAGCTAGCACAGATACGCAGTATTTT.

V is TRBV18 and J is TRBJ2-5; possibly TRBD2 for D (5 bases). The CDR3 contains 11 residues. The V gene's germline CDR1 is KGHSH and CDR2 LQKENI. Trimming took 3 bases from V and 9 from J, leaving 8 bases between them. CDR3 DNA: TGTGCCAGCTCACCCGCCGGGGCCCAGTACTTC. Its translation is CASSPAGAQYF.

The chain has TRBV28 and TRBJ1-2, with D possibly TRBD1 on 6 matching bases. Germline V lookup: CDR1 MDHEN, CDR2 SYDVKM. The length of the CDR3 is 14 residues. V lost 3 bases to trimming and J lost 3 bases, with 11 bases between them. The DNA of the CDR3 is TGTGCCAGCAGTTTGGGGAGGGGGGACTATGGCTACACCTTC. It codes for CASSLGRGDYGYTF.

The J gene is TRBJ1-6, the V gene TRBV4-3; 8 bases match TRBD1. Germline CDR1 LGHNA, CDR2 YSLEER. J gave up 6 bases and V 4 bases, and 5 bases lay outside the gene matches. This CDR3 is 15 amino acids long. Here the CDR3 reads CASSPADRANSPLHF. The CDR3 nucleotides are TGCGCCAGCAGCCCTGCGGACAGGGCTAATTCACCCCTCCACTTT.

V is TRBV25-1 and J is TRBJ1-2, with a possible D match to TRBD1 (6 bases). This CDR3 has 16 residues. Trimming stripped 6 bases from V and 5 bases from J, with 22 bases between. Germline V gene data show CDR1 as MGHDK and CDR2 as SYGVNS. CDR3 sequence: CASRLTGTSDGYGYTF. The CDR3 DNA sequence: TGTGCCAGCAGACTTACAGGGACATCGGATGGGTATGGCTACACCTTC.

The chain couples TRBV4-2 to TRBJ2-2; TRBD2 agrees at 7 bases. Germline V gene data show CDR1 as LGHNA and CDR2 as YNFKEQ. This CDR3 has 13 residues. The V gene end was trimmed by 8 bases and the J gene end by 2 bases; junction bases not matched to a gene: 2. CDR3 sequence reads: CASRGDNTGELFF. For the CDR3, the DNA is TGTGCCAGCCGGGGGGATAACACCGGGGAGCTGTTTTTT.

The CDR3 sequence: CASRGGYNEQFF. The CDR3 nucleotides are TGTGCCAGCAGGGGGGGATACAATGAGCAGTTCTTC. This sequence joins TRBV6-5 and TRBJ2-1; D perhaps matches TRBD2 (6 bases). V was trimmed by 6 bases and J by 4 bases, leaving 7 bases between them. CDR1 and CDR2 (germline): MNHEY, SVGAGI. The CDR3 spans 12 residues.

The CDR3 region is CASSGSGVGTDTQYF. Here the CDR3 DNA reads TGTGCCAGCAGTGGCTCGGGTGTCGGCACAGATACGCAGTATTTT. The V call is TRBV28, the J call TRBJ2-3; unclear D gene. The CDR3 extends over 15 amino acids. CDR1 MDHEN and CDR2 SYDVKM come from the germline V gene. V was shortened by 5 bases and J by 1 base, with 13 bases between the two germline ends.

This clone was observed a single time. The chain couples TRBV7-9 to TRBJ2-2; D unclear. There are 14 residues in the CDR3. CDR1 SEHNR and CDR2 FQNEAQ come from the germline V gene (reference sequence). V was pared by 4 bases and J by 0 bases, with 6 bases between. The CDR3 loop reads CASSSDTNTGELFF. The CDR3 DNA sequence: TGTGCCAGCAGCTCCGACACGAACACCGGGGAGCTGTTTTTT. The entire variable domain, with the rest obtained from reference TRBV7-9 and TRBJ2-2, is as follows: DTGVSQNPRHKITKRGQNVTFRCDPISEHNRLYWYRQTLGQGPEFLTYFQNEAQLEKSRLLSDRFSAERPKGSFSTLEIQRTEQGDSAMYLCASSSDTNTGELFFGEGSRLTVL.

The chain uses TRBV6-4 and TRBJ2-5; 8 bases match TRBD2. Germline lookup yields CDR1 MRHNA and CDR2 SNTAGT. This CDR3 has 14 amino acids. V was pared by 7 bases and J by 5 bases, with 9 bases of the junction left unmatched. CDR3 sequence (DNA): TGTGCCAGCACCTCAGGACTAGCTGGTGAGACCCAGTACTTC. Translation gives CASTSGLAGETQYF.